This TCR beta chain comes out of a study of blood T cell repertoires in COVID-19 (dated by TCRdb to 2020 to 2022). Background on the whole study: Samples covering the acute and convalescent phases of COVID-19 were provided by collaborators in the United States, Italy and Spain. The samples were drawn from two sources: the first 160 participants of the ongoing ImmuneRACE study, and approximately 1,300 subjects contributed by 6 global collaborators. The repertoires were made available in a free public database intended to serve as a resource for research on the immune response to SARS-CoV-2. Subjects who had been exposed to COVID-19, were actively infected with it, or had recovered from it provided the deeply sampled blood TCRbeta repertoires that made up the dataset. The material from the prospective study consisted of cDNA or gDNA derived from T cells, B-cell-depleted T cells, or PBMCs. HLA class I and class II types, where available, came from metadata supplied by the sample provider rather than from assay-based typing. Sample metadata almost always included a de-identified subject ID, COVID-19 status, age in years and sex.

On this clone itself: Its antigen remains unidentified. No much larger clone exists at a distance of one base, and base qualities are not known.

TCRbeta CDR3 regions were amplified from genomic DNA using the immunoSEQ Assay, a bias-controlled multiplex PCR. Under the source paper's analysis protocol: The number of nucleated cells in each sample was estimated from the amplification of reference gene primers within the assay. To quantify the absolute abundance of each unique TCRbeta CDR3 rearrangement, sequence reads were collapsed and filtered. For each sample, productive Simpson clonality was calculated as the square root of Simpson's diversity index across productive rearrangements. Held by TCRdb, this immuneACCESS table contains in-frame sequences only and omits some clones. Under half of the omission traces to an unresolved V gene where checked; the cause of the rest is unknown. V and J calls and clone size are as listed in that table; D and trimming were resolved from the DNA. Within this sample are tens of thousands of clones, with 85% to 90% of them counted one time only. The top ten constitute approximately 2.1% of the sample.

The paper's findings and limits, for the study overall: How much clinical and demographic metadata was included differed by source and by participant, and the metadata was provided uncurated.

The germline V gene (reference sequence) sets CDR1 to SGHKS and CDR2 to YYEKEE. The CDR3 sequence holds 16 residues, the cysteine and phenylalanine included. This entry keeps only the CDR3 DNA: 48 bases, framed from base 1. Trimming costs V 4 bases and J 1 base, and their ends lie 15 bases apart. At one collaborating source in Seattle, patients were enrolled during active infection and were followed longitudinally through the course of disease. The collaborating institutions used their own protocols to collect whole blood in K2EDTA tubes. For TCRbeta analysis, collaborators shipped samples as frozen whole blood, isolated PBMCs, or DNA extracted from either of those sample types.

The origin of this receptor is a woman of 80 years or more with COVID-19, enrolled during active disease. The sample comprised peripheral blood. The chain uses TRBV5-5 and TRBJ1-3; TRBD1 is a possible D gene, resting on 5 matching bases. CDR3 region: CASSDTVRGSGNTIYF. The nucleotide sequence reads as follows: TGTGCCAGCAGCGACACTGTACGGGGGTCTGGAAACACCATATATTTT.